This T cell receptor beta chain was found in a study of T cell clonotyping in hematopoietic cell transplantation. Study-level results: Pathologically expanded recipient clonotypes increased progressively from day 30 to day 180 as diversity fell.

Germline V lookup: CDR1 DFQATT, CDR2 SNEGSKA (reference sequence). The CDR3 is 11 residues long. Trimming shortened V by 0 bases and J by 5 bases, and 1 base separated the two germline ends. Regarding this clone: The antigen is undetermined.

Time point reported: recipient sample about 28 days before transplant, after cytoreduction. Samples: about 28 days before transplant, then days 30, 100 and 180 after. TCRdb keeps only in-frame clones here, not all; method: immunoSEQ multiplex PCR. Of 15,000 to 20,000 clones listed, approximately 77% are singletons. The chain links TRBV20-1 to TRBJ1-4, with D hard to call. The origin of this receptor is a man aged 60-69 years with acute myeloid leukemia. Some clones in this sample may be carry-over from other donors' samples. Sequenced material: peripheral blood mononuclear cells, taken before stem cell transplant. The CDR3 DNA follows: TGCAGTGCTAGAGAGAATGAAAAACTGTTTTTT. Its protein is CSARENEKLFF.